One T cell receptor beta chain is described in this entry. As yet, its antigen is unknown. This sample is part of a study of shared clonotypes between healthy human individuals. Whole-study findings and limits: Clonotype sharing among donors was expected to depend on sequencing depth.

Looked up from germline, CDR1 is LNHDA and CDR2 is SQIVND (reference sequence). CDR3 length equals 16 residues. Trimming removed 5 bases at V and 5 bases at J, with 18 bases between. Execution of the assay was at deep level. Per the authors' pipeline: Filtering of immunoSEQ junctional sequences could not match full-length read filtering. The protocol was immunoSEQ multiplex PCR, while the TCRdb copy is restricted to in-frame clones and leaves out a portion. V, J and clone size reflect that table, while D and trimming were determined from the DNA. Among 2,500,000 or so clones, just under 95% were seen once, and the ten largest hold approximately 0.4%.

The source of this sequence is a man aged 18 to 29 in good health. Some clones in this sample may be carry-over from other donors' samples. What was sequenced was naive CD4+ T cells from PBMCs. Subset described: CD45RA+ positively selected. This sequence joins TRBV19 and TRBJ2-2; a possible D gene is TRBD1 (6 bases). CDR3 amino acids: CASSRPGAGVTGELFF. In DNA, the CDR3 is TGTGCCAGTAGTCGACCCGGAGCAGGGGTTACCGGGGAGCTGTTTTTT.